Following are 7 T cell receptor beta chains from one sample sequenced in a study of siplizumab effects on memory and regulatory T cells. Libraries were prepared by immunoSEQ multiplex PCR; TCRdb keeps only in-frame clonotypes and omits some of them. The sample carries 85,000 to 130,000 clones, around 90% recorded once. Source material: Tregs sorted from blood. All receptors derive from a human donor in good health.

This chain uses TRBV6-1 with TRBJ2-3; 8 nucleotides match TRBD1. Germline V CDR1 and CDR2: MNHNS, SASEGT. J was trimmed by 5 bases and V by 4 bases; bases with no gene match: 8. This CDR3 is built from 15 residues. DNA of the CDR3: TGTGCCAGCAGTGGTCAGCAGGGGGCAAGAGATACGCAGTATTTT. It specifies CASSGQQGARDTQYF.

The chain is built from TRBV19 and TRBJ2-7; 7 bases fit TRBD1. CDR3 size: 15 residues. With 5 bases clipped from V and 1 base from J, the junction kept 8 bases outside the gene matches. Germline V gives CDR1 LNHDA, CDR2 SQIVND (reference sequence). The chain's CDR3 is CASSPRQGQSYEQYF. DNA of the CDR3: TGTGCCAGTAGTCCCCGACAGGGACAATCCTACGAGCAGTACTTC.

The genes are TRBV7-9 and TRBJ1-1; D unresolved. Germline V gene sequence: CDR1 SEHNR, CDR2 FQNEAQ (reference sequence). The CDR3 contains 16 residues. V gave up 1 base and J gave up 0 bases, with 12 bases separating them. CDR3 coding DNA: TGTGCCAGCAGCTTAGGGGTAGCCCTCATGAACACTGAAGCTTTCTTT. Its protein is CASSLGVALMNTEAFF.

The V gene is TRBV30, the J gene TRBJ2-2; 15 bases are a match to TRBD2. V was clipped by 3 bases and J by 9 bases; unmatched bases: 14. CDR1 GTSNPN and CDR2 SVGIG come from the germline V gene (reference sequence). The CDR3 has 18 amino acids. The CDR3 region is CAWSRRTSGRAMGRELFF. CDR3 nucleotide sequence: TGTGCCTGGAGCCGCCGGACTAGCGGGAGGGCCATGGGACGGGAGCTGTTTTTT.

This chain links TRBV6-6 with TRBJ2-5, with D tentatively TRBD1 (6 bases). Germline V CDR1 and CDR2: MNHNY, SVGAGI (reference sequence). There are 12 residues in the CDR3. The V end was cut by 6 bases, the J end by 11 bases, with 16 bases between. CDR3 DNA sequence: TGTGCCAGCAGCATCGAACGGACAGCTCAGTACTTC. This translates into CASSIERTAQYF.

The rearrangement links TRBV7-9 to TRBJ2-3; TRBD1 agrees at 8 bases. This CDR3 is built from 16 residues. In germline, CDR1 is SEHNR, CDR2 FQNEAQ (reference sequence). Trimming cost V 5 bases and J 0 bases; bases outside gene matches: 7. The CDR3 coding sequence is TGTGCCAGCAGCCTTGACAGGGGAGGTAGCACAGATACGCAGTATTTT. This encodes CASSLDRGGSTDTQYF. Complete variable domain (other parts from reference TRBV7-9 and TRBJ2-3): DTGVSQNPRHKITKRGQNVTFRCDPISEHNRLYWYRQTLGQGPEFLTYFQNEAQLEKSRLLSDRFSAERPKGSFSTLEIQRTEQGDSAMYLCASSLDRGGSTDTQYFGPGTRLTVL.

This chain uses TRBV4-2 with TRBJ1-3; unclear D gene. Looked up from germline, CDR1 is LGHNA and CDR2 is YNFKEQ. The CDR3 is made up of 17 amino acids. V was pared by 1 base and J by 0 bases, with 13 bases between. CDR3 region: CASSQVKERTSGNTIYF. The CDR3 DNA sequence: TGTGCCAGCAGCCAAGTCAAGGAGAGGACCTCTGGAAACACCATATATTTT.